This passage covers 26 T cell receptor beta chains from one sample sequenced in a study of blood T cell repertoires in COVID-19. Clones were read by immunoSEQ multiplex PCR, and TCRdb kept only the in-frame ones, dropping some. The sample consists of 200,000 to 250,000 clones, 87% of them appearing once. Material: peripheral blood. These receptors were collected from a woman younger than 30 who had recovered from COVID-19.

This clone was observed a handful of times. The V call is TRBV23-1, the J call TRBJ2-1; 11 bases fit TRBD2. TRBV23-1 is filed as an ORF, its function uncertain. Losses at the gene ends were 3 bases for V and 0 bases for J; bases not matched to a gene: 16. The CDR3 has 21 amino acids. The CDR3 DNA reads TGCGCCAGCAGTCATCCCCCGGGACTAGCGGTCCGGAGGAGCTCCTACAATGAGCAGTTCTTC. Encoded protein: CASSHPPGLAVRRSSYNEQFF.

The chain carries TRBV9 and TRBJ1-1; no reliable D call. Germline V CDR1 and CDR2: SGDLS, YYNGEE. Trimming removed 3 bases from V and 3 bases from J, with 21 bases in between. The length of the CDR3 is 17 residues. CDR3 residues: CASSDNTEGLIDTEAFF. CDR3 bases: TGTGCCAGCAGCGATAATACGGAGGGTTTGATAGACACTGAAGCTTTCTTT.

The chain couples TRBV14 to TRBJ1-1; maybe TRBD1 (6 bases). The V end was cut by 1 base, the J end by 5 bases, with 17 bases between. This CDR3 has 16 residues. Per germline, CDR1 SGHDN and CDR2 FVKESK. In DNA form, the CDR3 reads TGTGCCAGCAGCCAAGCGGGGAAAGGGGGTAGGACTGAAGCTTTCTTT. Protein product: CASSQAGKGGRTEAFF. The entire variable domain, with the rest obtained from reference TRBV14 and TRBJ1-1, is as follows: EAGVTQFPSHSVIEKGQTVTLRCDPISGHDNLYWYRRVMGKEIKFLLHFVKESKQDESGMPNNRFLAERTGGTYSTLKVQPAELEDSGVYFCASSQAGKGGRTEAFFGQGTRLTVV.

The genes are TRBV3-1 (or the pseudogene TRBV3-2) and TRBJ2-7; the D gene is possibly TRBD2 (5 bases). Trimming shortened V by 6 bases and J by 3 bases, and 9 bases separated the two germline ends. This CDR3 is 12 amino acids long. The V gene's germline CDR1 is LGHDT and CDR2 YNNKEL (reference sequence). This CDR3 is CASSRTVYEQYF. CDR3 nucleotides: TGTGCCAGCAGTCGGACTGTCTACGAGCAGTACTTC.

V usage is TRBV6-2 or TRBV6-3 and J usage is TRBJ2-5, with 8 nucleotides matching TRBD2. The CDR3 spans 15 residues. Looked up from germline, CDR1 is MNHEY and CDR2 is SVGEGT. With V trimmed by 6 bases and J by 4 bases, 10 bases remained unmatched. The CDR3 sequence is CASSPLREGVETQYF. The CDR3 nucleotides are TGTGCCAGCAGCCCCCTCCGGGAGGGGGTAGAGACCCAGTACTTC.

V usage is TRBV27 and J usage is TRBJ1-2; 9 bases are shared with TRBD1. The CDR3 extends over 15 amino acids. Germline V lookup: CDR1 MNHEY, CDR2 SMNVEV (reference sequence). Trimming took 4 bases from V and 3 from J; bases not matched to a gene: 6. The CDR3 reads CASSSLQGADYGYTF. The DNA of the CDR3 is TGTGCCAGCAGTTCTTTACAGGGGGCAGACTATGGCTACACCTTC.

V is TRBV18 and J is TRBJ2-5; no definite D call. The CDR3 runs to 16 residues. V shed 4 bases and J shed 2 bases, with 17 bases lying between them. Germline-derived CDR1 and CDR2 are KGHSH and LQKENI. CDR3 in DNA: TGTGCCAGCTCACGCCCGTCCCAGGATGGGCAAGAGACCCAGTACTTC. Translated: CASSRPSQDGQETQYF.

The rearrangement uses TRBV19 and TRBJ2-1; 7 positions agree with TRBD2. Germline assignment: CDR1 LNHDA and CDR2 SQIVND (reference sequence). The V segment lost 6 bases and the J segment 3 bases; nucleotides outside the gene matches: 5. The CDR3 contains 14 residues. The CDR3 here is CASRSGGSYNEQFF. CDR3 DNA sequence: TGTGCCAGTAGGAGTGGCGGGAGCTACAATGAGCAGTTCTTC.

This clone was seen a handful of times. The chain uses TRBV7-6 and TRBJ2-2; D not resolved. Per germline, CDR1 SGHVS and CDR2 FNYEAQ. The ends were cut back, 4 bases at V and 5 bases at J, with 2 bases in the middle. The CDR3 spans 11 residues. DNA of the CDR3: TGTGCCAGCAGCTCGACCGGGGAGCTGTTTTTT. Encoded protein: CASSSTGELFF.

The V call is TRBV5-6, the J call TRBJ1-2; tentative D call: TRBD1 (6 bases). Germline assignment: CDR1 SGHDT and CDR2 YYEEEE. Trimming cost V 4 bases and J 4 bases, with 11 bases left between them. The CDR3 has 13 residues. CDR3 region: CASSEGVPYGYTF. CDR3 in DNA: TGTGCCAGCAGCGAGGGGGTTCCCTATGGCTACACCTTC.

The J gene is TRBJ2-1, the V gene TRBV3-1 (or the pseudogene TRBV3-2); a weak D match, TRBD1 (5 bases). V was cut by 3 bases and J by 7 bases, with 19 bases left in between. CDR3 size: 16 residues. Germline V lookup: CDR1 LGHDT, CDR2 YNNKEL (reference sequence). The CDR3 sequence is CASSQGGASAWNEQFF. CDR3 in DNA: TGTGCCAGCAGCCAGGGTGGGGCTAGTGCTTGGAATGAGCAGTTCTTC.

This chain joins TRBV7-3 and TRBJ1-2; D is perhaps TRBD1 (5 bases). V lost 6 bases and J lost 6, with 8 bases in between. This CDR3 is built from 11 residues. CDR1 is SGHTA, CDR2 FQGTGA, per germline. The CDR3 sequence: CASRAGHGYTF. As DNA, the CDR3 is TGTGCCAGCAGAGCGGGACATGGCTACACCTTC.

J is TRBJ2-3 and V is TRBV9; D not resolved. CDR1 and CDR2 from the germline V gene are SGDLS and YYNGEE. Trimming shortened V by 1 base and J by 3 bases, and 9 bases separated the two germline ends. The CDR3 is 14 residues long. DNA for the CDR3: TGTGCCAGCAGCGTACGTCCCGCGACAGATACGCAGTATTTT. Its translation: CASSVRPATDTQYF.

This clone was seen at least ten times. This chain joins TRBV9 and TRBJ2-3; 10 bases are shared with TRBD2. CDR1 and CDR2 (germline): SGDLS, YYNGEE. V lost 3 bases, J lost 3 bases, and 4 bases stayed unmatched. This CDR3 has 15 residues. The CDR3: CASSDPGLATDTQYF. CDR3 coding DNA: TGTGCCAGCAGCGACCCGGGACTAGCGACAGATACGCAGTATTTT.

The gene calls are TRBV7-3 and TRBJ2-1, with D uncertain. The germline gives CDR1 SGHTA, CDR2 FQGTGA. This CDR3 is 15 amino acids long. V was trimmed by 5 bases and J by 6 bases, leaving 17 bases between them. This CDR3 reads CASSLGLGVSNEQFF. The CDR3 DNA sequence: TGTGCCAGCAGCCTAGGCCTAGGAGTAAGCAATGAGCAGTTCTTC.

CDR3: CASSVELAGNNEQFF. DNA for the CDR3: TGTGCCAGCAGCGTAGAACTAGCGGGCAACAATGAGCAGTTCTTC. The chain employs TRBV9 and TRBJ2-1, with 9 bases fitting TRBD2. J gave up 5 bases and V 0 bases, and 3 bases lay outside the gene matches. CDR3 length: 15 amino acids. The germline CDR1 and CDR2 sequences are SGDLS and YYNGEE. Based on the CDR3 plus reference TRBV9 and TRBJ2-1, the full variable domain is DSGVTQTPKHLITATGQRVTLRCSPRSGDLSVYWYQQSLDQGLQFLIQYYNGEERAKGNILERFSAQQFPDLHSELNLSSLELGDSALYFCASSVELAGNNEQFFGPGTRLTVL.

V gene TRBV10-3 combines with J gene TRBJ1-5, with D possibly TRBD1 on 5 matching bases. The CDR3 contains 16 residues. Germline CDR1 reads ENHRY; CDR2 reads SYGVKD. V dropped 0 bases and J dropped 2 bases, with 11 bases sitting between them. The CDR3 DNA sequence: TGTGCCATCAGTGAGTCGATGGTCAGGGGCAATCAGCCCCAGCATTTT. This gives the protein CAISESMVRGNQPQHF.

V gene TRBV6-5 combines with J gene TRBJ1-6; D is ambiguous. Between the trimmed V and J ends, which lost 0 bases and 10 bases, there was a span of 16 bases. Germline CDR1 is MNHEY and CDR2 is SVGAGI. The CDR3 sequence is 16 residues long. The CDR3 DNA reads TGTGCCAGCAGTTACTCGATTAGACAAGGAAGATCACCCCTCCACTTT. Protein: CASSYSIRQGRSPLHF.

The rearrangement uses TRBV13 and TRBJ1-3; 8 positions agree with TRBD1. The germline V gene encodes CDR1 PRHDT and CDR2 FYEKMQ (reference sequence). The length of the CDR3 is 16 residues. Trimming cost V 5 bases and J 4 bases; bases outside gene matches: 10. The CDR3 sequence: CASSTHQGAEGNTIYF. The CDR3 nucleotides read TGTGCCAGCAGCACCCACCAGGGGGCTGAGGGAAACACCATATATTTT.

The chain recombines TRBV7-9 with TRBJ1-2; D uncertain. The germline V and J ends were trimmed by 6 bases and 6 bases, with 11 bases remaining between them. Germline V gene lookup returns CDR1 SEHNR and CDR2 FQNEAQ (reference sequence). This CDR3 comprises 12 residues. The CDR3 DNA sequence: TGTGCCAGCAGTCAGGCAACGAATGGCTACACCTTC. Protein product: CASSQATNGYTF.

This clone was seen once. CDR3 nucleotide sequence: TGTGCCAGCAGCCGGGACAGCTATGGCTACACCTTC. This gives the protein CASSRDSYGYTF. The chain carries TRBV7-9 and TRBJ1-2, with 7 nucleotides matching TRBD1. Germline V CDR1 and CDR2: SEHNR, FQNEAQ (reference sequence). J was trimmed by 4 bases and V by 5 bases; bases with no gene match: 1. CDR3 length: 12 amino acids.

This clone has just a few counts. In DNA form, the CDR3 reads TGCGCCAGCAGCTTGAATCAGTTTGGCTACACCTTC. Translated: CASSLNQFGYTF. V is TRBV5-1 and J is TRBJ1-2; D gene ambiguous. The germline V gene has CDR1 SGHRS and CDR2 YFSETQ. The V and J ends lost 1 base and 7 bases respectively, with 8 bases between them. This CDR3 has 12 residues.

This chain uses TRBV5-4 with TRBJ2-7; D perhaps matches TRBD1 (6 bases). Trimming shortened V by 2 bases and J by 3 bases, and 9 bases separated the two germline ends. Germline lookup yields CDR1 SGHNT and CDR2 YYREEE (reference sequence). This CDR3 has 13 residues. CDR3 DNA sequence: TGTGCCAGCAGCTTACAGGGTCGCTACGAGCAGTACTTC. The encoded protein is CASSLQGRYEQYF.

V is TRBV30 and J is TRBJ2-3; 7 nucleotides align to TRBD1. This CDR3 spans 13 amino acids. Germline CDR1 is GTSNPN and CDR2 is SVGIG (reference sequence). The J segment lost 0 bases and the V segment lost 3 bases, leaving 0 bases of the junction unmatched. The CDR3 protein is CAWRDRSTDTQYF. The CDR3 DNA is TGTGCCTGGAGGGACAGGAGCACAGATACGCAGTATTTT.

The gene calls are TRBV11-3 and TRBJ2-1, with 11 bases identical to TRBD2. There are 15 residues in the CDR3. V was clipped by 4 bases and J by 5 bases; unmatched bases: 4. Germline V gene data show CDR1 as SGHNT and CDR2 as YENEEA. CDR3 nucleotides: TGTGCCAGCAGCTCGACTAGCGGGATACACAATGAGCAGTTCTTC. Its protein product is CASSSTSGIHNEQFF.

J is TRBJ2-5 and V is TRBV3-1 (or the pseudogene TRBV3-2); 10 bases map to TRBD1. This CDR3 is 15 amino acids long. CDR1 LGHDT and CDR2 YNNKEL come from the germline V gene (reference sequence). Trimming took 3 bases from V and 3 from J; bases not matched to a gene: 4. The CDR3 DNA reads as TGTGCCAGCAGCCATATGGGACAGGGGAAAGAGACCCAGTACTTC. Its translation is CASSHMGQGKETQYF.